These T cell receptor beta chains were read from a single sample in a study of vaccination and CD4 T cells after COVID-19. These TCRs' antigens remain unknown. In TCRdb, the PCR reads were re-called with MiXCR into one record per CDR3 protein. The data show 20,000 to 25,000 distinct CDR3 sequences, 35% to 40% seen once. The specimen was CD4+ T cells from blood, cultured in vitro, collected about 7 months after SARS-CoV-2 vaccination. The receptors were gathered from a human donor who had recovered from COVID-19. Each CDR3 is given with its conserved first and last residue. A D gene is named only where the DNA matches it firmly. The size field is filled for only some rows; it gives once, few, many or a size class.

J	size	V	D	length	CDR3	DNA
TRBJ1-5	few	TRBV11-2	-	13	CASSWDENQPQHF	TGTGCCAGCAGCTGGGACGAGAATCAGCCCCAGCATTTT
TRBJ2-5	few	TRBV20-1	-	15	CSANTPLGAPETQYF	TGCAGTGCTAATACCCCACTAGGGGCTCCGGAGACCCAGTACTTC
TRBJ2-1	-	TRBV20-1	TRBD1	13	CSASPQGAGEQFF	TGCAGTGCTAGTCCACAGGGGGCGGGTGAGCAGTTCTTC
TRBJ1-2	few	TRBV7-6	TRBD1	13	CASSSPGTGGYTF	TGTGCCAGCAGCTCCCCCGGGACAGGGGGCTACACCTTC
TRBJ2-5	few	TRBV20-1	TRBD2	18	CSARDSGGLAGGGETQYF	TGCAGTGCTAGAGATTCGGGGGGACTAGCGGGAGGGGGCGAGACCCAGTACTTC
TRBJ1-5	few	TRBV28	TRBD1	14	CASTPGTEYQPQHF	TGTGCCAGCACACCCGGGACAGAGTATCAGCCCCAGCATTTT
TRBJ2-7	-	TRBV28	-	15	CASSTAVGNKYEQYF	TGTGCCAGCAGCACCGCTGTGGGGAACAAATACGAGCAGTACTTC
TRBJ1-2	-	TRBV7-8	-	14	CASSPTRTLAGYTF	TGTGCCAGCAGCCCCACTCGAACCCTTGCTGGCTACACCTTC
TRBJ2-7	-	TRBV19	-	11	CASSIFAEQYF	TGTGCCAGTAGTATTTTCGCCGAGCAGTACTTC
TRBJ2-3	-	TRBV24-1	TRBD2	15	CATSDPGREADTQYF	TGTGCCACCAGTGACCCCGGGAGGGAGGCAGATACGCAGTATTTT
TRBJ1-1	-	TRBV27	TRBD1	16	CASSAGTGRMGTEAFF	TGTGCCAGCAGTGCCGGGACAGGGCGCATGGGCACTGAAGCTTTCTTT
TRBJ2-3	-	TRBV12-3/TRBV12-4	-	14	CASRGTLSTDTQYF	TGTGCCAGCAGGGGGACCCTTAGCACAGATACGCAGTATTTT
TRBJ1-2	-	TRBV28	TRBD1	14	CASSPPGQGNGYTF	TGTGCCAGCAGTCCCCCGGGACAGGGGAATGGCTACACCTTC
TRBJ2-7	few	TRBV6-1	TRBD2	16	CASSPPRREVHYEQYF	TGTGCCAGCAGTCCCCCTCGGCGGGAGGTACACTACGAGCAGTACTTC
TRBJ1-2	-	TRBV20-1	TRBD1	13	CSARDTQGEGYTF	TGCAGTGCTAGAGATACCCAGGGGGAAGGCTACACCTTC
TRBJ1-6	-	TRBV20-1	-	14	CSARSLTGGDPLHF	TGCAGTGCTAGGTCTCTAACGGGAGGAGATCCCCTCCACTTT
TRBJ2-7	few	TRBV20-1	TRBD1	15	CSASVLNRGTYEQYF	TGCAGTGCTAGCGTGCTGAACAGGGGTACCTACGAGCAGTACTTC
TRBJ1-1	-	TRBV7-8	-	14	CASSIDRSDTEAFF	TGTGCCAGCAGCATTGACAGGTCTGACACTGAAGCTTTCTTT
TRBJ2-3	-	TRBV7-2	-	14	CASRQGQNTDTQYF	TGTGCCAGCAGGCAAGGACAGAACACAGATACGCAGTATTTT
TRBJ2-7	-	TRBV20-1	TRBD1	13	CSVGTGLLYEQYF	TGCAGTGTCGGGACAGGGTTGTTGTACGAGCAGTACTTC
TRBJ2-1	-	TRBV20-1	-	14	CSARADRTYNEQFF	TGCAGTGCTAGAGCAGATAGGACCTACAATGAGCAGTTCTTC
TRBJ1-5	-	TRBV6-1	-	12	CASRQINQPQHF	TGTGCCAGTCGACAAATCAATCAGCCCCAGCATTTT
TRBJ2-7	-	TRBV7-2	-	16	CASSFRANPLGLEQYF	TGTGCCAGCAGCTTTAGAGCCAATCCTCTGGGCCTCGAGCAGTACTTC
TRBJ2-7	-	TRBV4-2	TRBD1	18	CASSHRDSERGANYEQYF	TGTGCCAGCAGCCACCGGGACAGTGAACGAGGGGCCAACTACGAGCAGTACTTC
TRBJ2-1	-	TRBV6-1	-	13	CASSGARAGPRFF	TGTGCCAGCAGTGGGGCGAGGGCGGGGCCCAGGTTCTTC
TRBJ2-7	once	TRBV5-1	TRBD1	15	CASGTGTGGFNEQYF	TGCGCCAGCGGCACCGGGACAGGGGGCTTCAACGAGCAGTACTTC
TRBJ2-7	few	TRBV20-1	TRBD2	19	CSATSFFGTSLARPYEQYF	TGCAGTGCCACATCCTTTTTTGGGACTAGCCTCGCGCGGCCTTACGAGCAGTACTTC
TRBJ2-7	-	TRBV7-9	-	11	CASSLYDEQYF	TGTGCCAGCAGCTTATACGACGAGCAGTACTTC
TRBJ1-5	few	TRBV6-1	-	14	CASAGGYSNQPQHF	TGTGCCTCCGCGGGGGGCTATAGCAATCAGCCCCAGCATTTT
TRBJ2-6	-	TRBV5-8	-	17	CASSTRPGAGGANVLTF	TGTGCCAGCAGCACCAGACCGGGGGCAGGGGGGGCCAACGTCCTGACTTTC
TRBJ2-5	few	TRBV7-8	-	13	CASSLGPLETQYF	TGTGCCAGCAGCTTAGGCCCCTTAGAGACCCAGTACTTC
TRBJ1-6	few	TRBV20-1	-	16	CSARDPRDAYNSPLHF	TGCAGTGCTAGAGATCCGCGGGACGCCTATAATTCACCCCTCCACTTT
TRBJ1-1	-	TRBV20-1	-	16	CSARVPRHPKNTEAFF	TGCAGTGCTAGAGTCCCCAGACACCCAAAGAACACTGAAGCTTTCTTT
TRBJ2-7	once	TRBV25-1	TRBD2	16	CASSARIAGNSYEQYF	TGTGCCAGCAGTGCGCGCATAGCGGGGAACTCCTACGAGCAGTACTTC
TRBJ2-5	-	TRBV4-1	-	14	CASSQGPLKETQYF	TGCGCCAGCAGCCAGGGCCCCTTGAAAGAGACCCAGTACTTC
TRBJ2-5	few	TRBV11-2	TRBD1	15	CASSRDRGWQETQYF	TGTGCCAGCAGCCGGGACAGGGGGTGGCAAGAGACCCAGTACTTC
TRBJ2-1	few	TRBV7-2	-	14	CASSPGGVYNEQFF	TGTGCCAGCAGCCCCGGCGGCGTTTACAATGAGCAGTTCTTC
TRBJ1-3	-	TRBV7-9	-	17	CASSLAIWQDSGNTIYF	TGTGCCAGCAGCTTAGCGATTTGGCAGGACTCTGGAAACACCATATATTTT
TRBJ2-1	few	TRBV20-1	-	13	CSARSGPASEQFF	TGCAGTGCTAGATCGGGCCCCGCCAGTGAGCAGTTCTTC
TRBJ1-2	-	TRBV20-1	TRBD1	13	CSAIGTGNYGYTF	TGCAGTGCAATCGGGACAGGGAACTATGGCTACACCTTC
TRBJ2-3	few	TRBV7-7	TRBD2	13	CASSGGLGDTQYF	TGTGCTAGCAGCGGAGGACTAGGAGATACGCAGTATTTT
TRBJ1-2	-	TRBV20-1	-	14	CSARDPGRAGGYTF	TGCAGTGCTAGAGATCCGGGGAGGGCCGGTGGCTACACCTTC
TRBJ2-1	medium-sized	TRBV7-9	-	16	CASSPYLALVGNEQFF	TGTGCCAGCAGCCCATATCTAGCGTTGGTTGGAAATGAGCAGTTCTTC
TRBJ2-5	few	TRBV20-1	-	14	CSAREPLAGETQYF	TGCAGTGCTAGAGAACCCCTGGCTGGGGAGACCCAGTACTTC
TRBJ2-3	-	TRBV7-2	TRBD2	14	CASSPRLATDTQYF	TGTGCCAGCAGCCCTCGACTAGCCACAGATACGCAGTATTTT
TRBJ1-6	few	TRBV6-1	TRBD1	13	CASRGTGVSPLHF	TGTGCCAGCAGGGGGACAGGGGTTTCACCCCTCCACTTT
TRBJ1-5	few	TRBV7-6	-	13	CASSLNPNQPQHF	TGTGCCAGCAGCTTAAACCCCAATCAGCCCCAGCATTTT
TRBJ1-2	few	TRBV20-1	-	14	CSAKFELANYGYTF	TGCAGTGCTAAATTCGAACTTGCTAACTATGGCTACACCTTC
TRBJ2-5	-	TRBV2	-	13	CASSELHQETQYF	TGTGCCAGCAGTGAACTACACCAAGAGACCCAGTACTTC
TRBJ2-1	-	TRBV7-3	-	17	CASSLSPGPLSYNEQFF	TGTGCCAGCAGCTTATCTCCTGGGCCCCTCTCCTACAATGAGCAGTTCTTC
TRBJ1-2	-	TRBV7-2	-	14	CASSLDSQVYGYTF	TGTGCCAGCAGCTTAGATTCCCAGGTTTATGGCTACACCTTC
TRBJ2-3	few	TRBV20-1	-	14	CSARLAGGTDTQYF	TGCAGTGCTAGACTGGCAGGGGGCACAGATACGCAGTATTTT
TRBJ2-1	-	TRBV4-1	-	14	CASSQDWLRHEQFF	TGCGCCAGCAGCCAAGATTGGTTACGGCATGAGCAGTTCTTC
TRBJ2-7	few	TRBV20-1	TRBD2	14	CSASSVAGDYEQYF	TGCAGTGCTAGTTCGGTAGCGGGAGACTACGAGCAGTACTTC
TRBJ2-5	-	TRBV5-5	-	13	CASSLASQETQYF	TGTGCCAGCAGCTTGGCCAGCCAAGAGACCCAGTACTTC
TRBJ2-4	-	TRBV20-1	-	15	CSATGQGGAKNIQYF	TGCAGTGCTACCGGCCAAGGGGGGGCCAAAAACATTCAGTACTTC
TRBJ1-5	-	TRBV6-1	-	15	CASSPLGEGGQPQHF	TGTGCCAGCAGCCCTTTAGGGGAGGGAGGTCAGCCCCAGCATTTT